The clone carrying this TCR beta chain was seen more than once but under ten times. As yet, its antigen is unknown. The source of the sample is a study of beta chain features in type 1 diabetes. The study, taken as a whole, reports: Type 1 diabetes patients had TCRB CDR3s that were shorter (moderately but significantly so) in all four CD4+ subsets. PCR, the amplification step, might favor shorter templates, equally in patients and controls. Insertions at VDJ junctions were less frequent in type 1 diabetes patients. These patients also deleted more nucleotides at the same junctions.

The isolated RNA, all of it, was reverse transcribed, so expressed TCRB transcripts were what got sequenced. Data came from immunoSEQ multiplex PCR; TCRdb stores just in-frame clones and leaves some out. This sample has 300,000 to 450,000 clones, with roughly 12% found just once. The sample taken for sequencing was naive CD4+ T cells from blood. This clonotype was obtained from a man between 18 and 35 years old in good health.

The CDR3 sequence is CASSEEGQGNTEAFF. DNA of the CDR3: TGTGCCAGCAGTGAAGAGGGACAGGGAAACACTGAAGCTTTCTTT. This rearrangement joins TRBV25-1 to TRBJ1-1, with 9 bases matching TRBD1. This CDR3 is 15 amino acids long. V lost 2 bases, J lost 2 bases, and 3 bases stayed unmatched. Germline V CDR1 and CDR2: MGHDK, SYGVNS.